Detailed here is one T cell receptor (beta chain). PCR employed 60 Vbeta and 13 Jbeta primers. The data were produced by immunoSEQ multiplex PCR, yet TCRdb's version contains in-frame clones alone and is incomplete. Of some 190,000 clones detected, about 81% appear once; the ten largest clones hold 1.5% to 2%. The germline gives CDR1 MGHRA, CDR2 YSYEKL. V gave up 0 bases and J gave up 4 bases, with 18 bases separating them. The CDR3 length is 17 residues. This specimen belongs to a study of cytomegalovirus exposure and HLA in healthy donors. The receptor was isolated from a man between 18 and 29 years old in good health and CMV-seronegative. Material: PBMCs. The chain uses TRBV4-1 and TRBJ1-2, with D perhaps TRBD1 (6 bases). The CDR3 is CASSQEGMVGAPYGYTF. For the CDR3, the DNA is TGCGCCAGCAGCCAAGAGGGGATGGTGGGGGCCCCCTATGGCTACACCTTC.